The 5 T cell receptor beta chains reported below all come from one sample, sequenced in a study of T-cell memory formation after mild COVID-19. One entry per CDR3 protein, called by TCRdb with MiXCR from the 5' RACE reads. Among about 180,000 distinct CDR3 sequences listed, 15% to 20% were seen once. The sequenced material came from PBMCs or a T cell subset sorted from them (not recorded which). The origin of the receptors is an adult woman who had mild COVID-19 (a few samples of this study predate the infection). Cell type and time point are not known.

This chain uses TRBV9 with TRBJ2-7; TRBD2 matches at 12 bases. The CDR3 totals 15 residues. Trimming removed 3 bases from V and 2 bases from J; junction bases left unmatched: 3. Per the germline V gene, CDR1 is SGDLS and CDR2 is YYNGEE. CDR3 sequence reads: CASSARTSGAYEQYF. The CDR3 bases are TGTGCCAGCAGCGCCAGGACTAGCGGGGCCTACGAGCAGTACTTC. Full variable domain (rest looked up from reference TRBV9 and TRBJ2-7): DSGVTQTPKHLITATGQRVTLRCSPRSGDLSVYWYQQSLDQGLQFLIQYYNGEERAKGNILERFSAQQFPDLHSELNLSSLELGDSALYFCASSARTSGAYEQYFGPGTRLTVT.

This clonotype has ten or more counts. V and J are TRBV5-1 and TRBJ2-3; D is unresolved. The CDR3 is 14 residues long. V lost 4 bases and J 5 bases, leaving 14 bases between the germline ends. Germline V gene lookup returns CDR1 SGHRS and CDR2 YFSETQ. The CDR3 spells CASSPGGVGDTQYF. The CDR3, as DNA: TGCGCCAGCAGCCCGGGTGGTGTAGGAGATACGCAGTATTTT.

This clonotype turned up a few times. V usage is TRBV5-1 and J usage is TRBJ2-3; 14 bases agree with TRBD2. Germline CDR1 and CDR2: SGHRS and YFSETQ. The ends lost 4 bases at V and 2 bases at J; junction bases unmatched: 6. This CDR3 has 17 amino acids. The CDR3 here is CASSPSGLAGDTDTQYF. CDR3 DNA: TGCGCCAGCAGCCCGTCGGGACTAGCGGGGGACACAGATACGCAGTATTTT.

V usage is TRBV20-1 and J usage is TRBJ1-1; 9 bases are a match to TRBD1. The CDR3 extends over 15 amino acids. Germline CDR1 reads DFQATT; CDR2 reads SNEGSKA (reference sequence). V lost 4 bases and J lost 3; bases outside the gene matches: 9. CDR3 protein: CSAKRTGAWDTEAFF. For the CDR3, the DNA is TGCAGTGCTAAGAGGACAGGGGCGTGGGACACTGAAGCTTTCTTT.

This clonotype was recorded many times. The rearrangement uses TRBV4-2 and TRBJ2-7, with D tentatively TRBD1 (6 bases). V dropped 4 bases and J dropped 7 bases, with 14 bases sitting between them. CDR1 is LGHNA, CDR2 YNFKEQ, per germline. The CDR3 covers 13 residues. As DNA, the CDR3 is TGTGCCAGCAGCCGAGATGCAGGGGAAGAGCAGTACTTC. This translates into CASSRDAGEEQYF.